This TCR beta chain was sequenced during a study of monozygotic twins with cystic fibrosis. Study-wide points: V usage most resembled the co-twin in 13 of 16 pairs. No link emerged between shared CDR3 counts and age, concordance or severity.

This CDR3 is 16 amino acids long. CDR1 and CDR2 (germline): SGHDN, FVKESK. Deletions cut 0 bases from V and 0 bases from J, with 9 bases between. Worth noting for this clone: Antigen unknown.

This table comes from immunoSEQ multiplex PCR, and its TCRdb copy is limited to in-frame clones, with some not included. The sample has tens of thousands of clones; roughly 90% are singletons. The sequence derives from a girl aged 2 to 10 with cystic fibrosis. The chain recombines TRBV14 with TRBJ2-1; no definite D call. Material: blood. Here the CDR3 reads CASSQEMWSSYNEQFF. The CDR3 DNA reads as TGTGCCAGCAGCCAAGAGATGTGGAGCTCCTACAATGAGCAGTTCTTC.